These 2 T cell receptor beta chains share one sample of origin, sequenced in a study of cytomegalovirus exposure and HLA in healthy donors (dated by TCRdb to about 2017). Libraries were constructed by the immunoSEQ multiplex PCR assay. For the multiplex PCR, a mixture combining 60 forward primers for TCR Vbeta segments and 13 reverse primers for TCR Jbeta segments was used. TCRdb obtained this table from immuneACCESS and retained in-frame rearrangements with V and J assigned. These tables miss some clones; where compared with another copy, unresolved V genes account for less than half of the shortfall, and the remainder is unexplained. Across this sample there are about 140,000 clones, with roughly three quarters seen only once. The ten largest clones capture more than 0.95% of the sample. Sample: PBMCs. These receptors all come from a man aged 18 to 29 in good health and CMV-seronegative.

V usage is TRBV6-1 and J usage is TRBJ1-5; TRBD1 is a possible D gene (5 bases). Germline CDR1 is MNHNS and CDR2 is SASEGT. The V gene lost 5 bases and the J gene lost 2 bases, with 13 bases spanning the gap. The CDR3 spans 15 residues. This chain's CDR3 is CASSLGPGGNQPQHF. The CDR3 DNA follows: TGTGCCAGCAGTTTGGGTCCGGGGGGCAATCAGCCCCAGCATTTT.

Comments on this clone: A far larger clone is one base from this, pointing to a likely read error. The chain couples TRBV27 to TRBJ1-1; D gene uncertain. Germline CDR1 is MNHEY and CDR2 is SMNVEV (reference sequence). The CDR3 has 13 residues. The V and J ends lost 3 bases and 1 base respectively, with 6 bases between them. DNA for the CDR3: TGTGCCAGCAGTTTGGGGAGGAACACTGAAGCTTTCTTT. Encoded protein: CASSLGRNTEAFF.